This TCR beta chain was recovered during a study of early T cells in non-severe SARS-CoV-2 infection. Across the whole study: Bulk RNA from unsorted whole blood was sequenced; chains were unpaired.

Trimming removed 2 bases at V and 6 bases at J, with 4 bases between. This CDR3 is 11 amino acids long. CDR1 SGHAT and CDR2 FQNNGV come from the germline V gene. TCRdb used MiXCR to reprocess the 5' RACE reads, holding one entry per CDR3 protein. The sample has 28,000 or so distinct CDR3 sequences; about 3.9% are singletons. The J gene is TRBJ1-1, the V gene TRBV11-2; no reliable D call. This clonotype was sampled from an adult who was a healthcare worker with PCR-confirmed SARS-CoV-2 infection or an uninfected control (not recorded which). The sequencing input was whole blood. The CDR3 sequence is CASSLKAEAFF. In DNA, the CDR3 is TGTGCCAGCAGCTTAAAGGCTGAAGCTTTCTTT. Filled out from reference TRBV11-2 and TRBJ1-1, the complete variable domain reads EAGVAQSPRYKIIEKRQSVAFWCNPISGHATLYWYQQILGQGPKLLIQFQNNGVVDDSQLPKDRFSAERLKGVDSTLKIQPAKLEDSAVYLCASSLKAEAFFGQGTRLTVV.